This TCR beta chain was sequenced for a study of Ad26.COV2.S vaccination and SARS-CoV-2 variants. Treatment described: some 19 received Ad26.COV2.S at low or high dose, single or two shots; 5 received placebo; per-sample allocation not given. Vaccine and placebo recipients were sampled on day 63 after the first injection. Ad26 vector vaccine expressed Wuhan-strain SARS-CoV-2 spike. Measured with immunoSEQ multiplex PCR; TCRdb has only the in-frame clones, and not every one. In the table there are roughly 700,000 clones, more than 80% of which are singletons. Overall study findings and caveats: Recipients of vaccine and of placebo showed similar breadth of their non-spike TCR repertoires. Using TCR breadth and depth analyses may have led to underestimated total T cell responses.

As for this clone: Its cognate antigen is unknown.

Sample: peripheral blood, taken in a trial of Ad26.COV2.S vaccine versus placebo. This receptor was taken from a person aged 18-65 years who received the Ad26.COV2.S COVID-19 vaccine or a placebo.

The CDR3 DNA reads TGTGCCAGCAGTTACCCCCCCGGACAGACCATTAATTCACCCCTCCACTTT. Translating it yields CASSYPPGQTINSPLHF. This chain uses TRBV7-9 with TRBJ1-6; D may be TRBD1 (6 bases). The CDR3 has 17 residues. The germline CDR1 and CDR2 sequences are SEHNR and FQNEAQ (reference sequence). V was pared by 6 bases and J by 6 bases, with 21 bases between.